This is a list of T cell receptor beta chains from one sample in a study of identical twins. TCRdb called the 5' RACE reads again in MiXCR, with one record for every CDR3 protein. Of about 890,000 distinct CDR3 sequences detected, 10% to 15% appear once; the ten largest clones hold around 1.5%. These sequences were also reported in another study, on yellow fever vaccine responses in identical twins.

Sequencing used PBMCs. Every receptor here comes from a woman aged 18-29 years in good health. Both conserved end residues are part of each CDR3. Each record gives: D gene, J gene, clone size, CDR3 length, V gene, CDR3 protein, CDR3 DNA. A D gene is named only where the DNA matches it firmly. For some rows the clone size is stated as once, few or many, or as a class when expanded; others skip it.

.	TRBJ2-2	many	15	TRBV20-1	CSAREGDTQVGELFF	TGCAGTGCTAGAGAGGGGGACACTCAAGTCGGGGAGCTGTTTTTT
.	TRBJ2-3	few	16	TRBV27	CASSFHTGFSTDTQYF	TGTGCCAGCAGTTTTCACACAGGGTTTAGCACAGATACGCAGTATTTT
.	TRBJ2-7	few	15	TRBV28	CASSLWFRGTYEQYF	TGTGCCAGCAGTTTATGGTTCAGGGGAACCTACGAGCAGTACTTC
TRBD1	TRBJ2-1	many	15	TRBV27	CASRPRDRKGNEQFF	TGTGCCAGCAGACCGCGGGACAGGAAAGGGAATGAGCAGTTCTTC
TRBD1	TRBJ2-1	.	15	TRBV15	CATSSRTGKYNEQFF	TGTGCCACCAGCTCCCGGACAGGGAAATACAATGAGCAGTTCTTC
.	TRBJ2-5	.	16	TRBV4-1	CASSQVLRSYQETQYF	TGCGCCAGCAGCCAAGTCCTACGGTCTTACCAAGAGACCCAGTACTTC
.	TRBJ1-1	few	13	TRBV6-1	CASSRQANTEAFF	TGTGCCAGCAGTCGACAGGCGAACACTGAAGCTTTCTTT
TRBD2	TRBJ2-1	few	19	TRBV7-8	CASSSGLAGTFSGHNEQFF	TGTGCCAGCAGCTCGGGACTAGCGGGGACGTTTTCTGGGCACAATGAGCAGTTCTTC
.	TRBJ2-1	few	13	TRBV11-2	CASSLASPPEQFF	TGTGCCAGCAGCTTAGCATCTCCCCCTGAGCAGTTCTTC
.	TRBJ2-1	many	15	TRBV5-1	CASSLEQISYNEQFF	TGCGCCAGCAGCTTGGAACAAATCTCCTACAATGAGCAGTTCTTC
.	TRBJ2-5	.	16	TRBV7-9	CASSVGYSGPRKTQYF	TGTGCCAGCAGCGTAGGCTACAGTGGGCCAAGAAAGACCCAGTACTTC
.	TRBJ2-3	few	15	TRBV14	CASSQAVPGTDTQYF	TGTGCCAGCAGCCAAGCCGTCCCTGGCACAGATACGCAGTATTTT
TRBD2	TRBJ2-3	few	14	TRBV20-1	CSAILREGTDTQYF	TGCAGTGCTATCTTGCGGGAGGGCACAGATACGCAGTATTTT
.	TRBJ1-1	.	14	TRBV7-9	CASSFGVLNTEAFF	TGTGCCAGCAGCTTCGGGGTTTTGAACACTGAAGCTTTCTTT
.	TRBJ2-2	few	14	TRBV24-1	CATSVQGRTGELFF	TGTGCCACCAGTGTGCAGGGTCGAACCGGGGAGCTGTTTTTT
.	TRBJ1-1	many	14	TRBV10-2	CASSEGTMNTEAFF	TGCGCCAGCAGTGAGGGGACAATGAACACTGAAGCTTTCTTT
.	TRBJ2-5	.	16	TRBV2	CASSEARGKNQETQYF	TGTGCCAGCAGTGAAGCGAGAGGTAAAAACCAAGAGACCCAGTACTTC
TRBD2	TRBJ2-6	.	16	TRBV6-1	CASSGAGGSGANVLTF	TGTGCCAGCAGTGGAGCGGGAGGGTCTGGGGCCAACGTCCTGACTTTC
TRBD2	TRBJ2-3	once	14	TRBV20-1	CSAQTSGGAYTQYF	TGCAGTGCGCAGACTAGCGGGGGGGCTTATACGCAGTATTTT
TRBD2	TRBJ2-5	.	13	TRBV6-1	CASWTGGRETQYF	TGTGCCAGTTGGACGGGAGGTAGGGAGACCCAGTACTTC
.	TRBJ1-5	few	13	TRBV12-3/TRBV12-4	CASSPSDIQPQHF	TGTGCCAGCAGTCCTAGCGATATTCAGCCCCAGCATTTT
.	TRBJ2-7	.	17	TRBV20-1	CSARGPGTRACSYEQYF	TGCAGTGCTAGAGGTCCGGGAACTAGGGCATGCTCCTACGAGCAGTACTTC
.	TRBJ1-5	few	14	TRBV20-1	CSARKVGWEEPQHF	TGCAGTGCTCGGAAGGTGGGCTGGGAGGAGCCCCAGCATTTT
.	TRBJ2-2	few	16	TRBV6-2/TRBV6-3	CASSYIPGGLRGELFF	TGTGCCAGCAGTTACATCCCCGGGGGCCTAAGGGGGGAGCTGTTTTTT
TRBD2	TRBJ2-1	few	16	TRBV6-5	CASSYEGLAFGNEQFF	TGTGCCAGCAGTTACGAGGGACTAGCGTTTGGGAATGAGCAGTTCTTC
TRBD2	TRBJ2-7	.	14	TRBV20-1	CSATLAGGPDEQYF	TGCAGTGCTACTTTAGCGGGGGGTCCGGACGAGCAGTACTTC
.	TRBJ2-4	few	15	TRBV29-1	CSVTPTGSAKNIQYF	TGCAGCGTGACCCCTACAGGGTCGGCCAAAAACATTCAGTACTTC
TRBD1	TRBJ1-1	few	13	TRBV29-1	CSVGVHRGPEAFF	TGCAGCGTTGGGGTACACAGGGGGCCTGAAGCTTTCTTT
TRBD1	TRBJ1-2	few	16	TRBV12-3/TRBV12-4	CASSMNSGTGKYGYTF	TGTGCCAGCAGTATGAACTCCGGGACAGGGAAGTATGGCTACACCTTC
.	TRBJ2-2	.	14	TRBV24-1	CATSPRPFTGELFF	TGTGCCACCAGCCCCCGACCCTTCACCGGGGAGCTGTTTTTT
TRBD2	TRBJ2-1	few	16	TRBV5-1	CASSLGGLGSMDEQFF	TGCGCCAGCAGTTTGGGGGGACTAGGTTCCATGGATGAGCAGTTCTTC
.	TRBJ1-2	.	12	TRBV2	CASSEGGVGYTF	TGTGCCAGCAGTGAGGGAGGGGTTGGCTACACCTTC